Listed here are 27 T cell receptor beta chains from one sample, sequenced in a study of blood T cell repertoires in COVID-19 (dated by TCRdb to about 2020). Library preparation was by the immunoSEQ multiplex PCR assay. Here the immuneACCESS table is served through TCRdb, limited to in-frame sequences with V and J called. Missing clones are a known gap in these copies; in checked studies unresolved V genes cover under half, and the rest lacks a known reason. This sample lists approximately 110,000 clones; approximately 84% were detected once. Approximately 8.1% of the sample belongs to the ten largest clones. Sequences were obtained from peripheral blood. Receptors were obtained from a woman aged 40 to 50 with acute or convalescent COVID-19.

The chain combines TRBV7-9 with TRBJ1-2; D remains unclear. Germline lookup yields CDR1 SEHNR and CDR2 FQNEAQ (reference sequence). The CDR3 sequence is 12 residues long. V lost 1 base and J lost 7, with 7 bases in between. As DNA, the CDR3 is TGTGCCAGCAGCTTAGAGCGGGTTGGCTACACCTTC. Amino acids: CASSLERVGYTF.

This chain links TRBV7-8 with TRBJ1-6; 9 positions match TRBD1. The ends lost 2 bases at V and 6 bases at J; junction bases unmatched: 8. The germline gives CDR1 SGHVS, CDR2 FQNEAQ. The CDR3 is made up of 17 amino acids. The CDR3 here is CASSLLAPGQGNSPLHF. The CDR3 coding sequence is TGTGCCAGCAGCTTACTCGCACCGGGACAGGGTAATTCACCCCTCCACTTT. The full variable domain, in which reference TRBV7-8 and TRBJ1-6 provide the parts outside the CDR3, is GAGVSQSPRYKVAKRGQDVALRCDPISGHVSLFWYQQALGQGPEFLTYFQNEAQLDKSGLPSDRFFAERPEGSVSTLKIQRTQQEDSAVYLCASSLLAPGQGNSPLHFGNGTRLTVT.

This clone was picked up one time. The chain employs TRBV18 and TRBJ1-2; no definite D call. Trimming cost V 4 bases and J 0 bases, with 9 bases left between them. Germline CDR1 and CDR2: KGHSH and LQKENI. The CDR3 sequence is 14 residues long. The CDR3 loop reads CASSLTPSNYGYTF. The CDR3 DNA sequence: TGTGCCAGCTCACTGACACCATCTAACTATGGCTACACCTTC. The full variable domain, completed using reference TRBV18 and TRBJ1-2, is NAGVMQNPRHLVRRRGQEARLRCSPMKGHSHVYWYRQLPEEGLKFMVYLQKENIIDESGMPKERFSAEFPKEGPSILRIQQVVRGDSAAYFCASSLTPSNYGYTFGSGTRLTVV.

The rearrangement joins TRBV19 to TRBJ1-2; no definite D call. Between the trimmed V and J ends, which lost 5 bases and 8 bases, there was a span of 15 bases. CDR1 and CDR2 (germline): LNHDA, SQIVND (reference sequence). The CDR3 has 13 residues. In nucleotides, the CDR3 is TGTGCCAGTAGTCTCACCCGAGCGGGCGGCTACACCTTC. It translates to CASSLTRAGGYTF.

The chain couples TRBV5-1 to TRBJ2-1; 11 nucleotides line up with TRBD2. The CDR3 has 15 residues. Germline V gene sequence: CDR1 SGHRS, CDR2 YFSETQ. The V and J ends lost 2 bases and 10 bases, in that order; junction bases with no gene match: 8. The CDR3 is CASSFLAGGPGEQFF. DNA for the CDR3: TGCGCCAGCAGCTTTCTAGCGGGGGGCCCGGGGGAGCAGTTCTTC.

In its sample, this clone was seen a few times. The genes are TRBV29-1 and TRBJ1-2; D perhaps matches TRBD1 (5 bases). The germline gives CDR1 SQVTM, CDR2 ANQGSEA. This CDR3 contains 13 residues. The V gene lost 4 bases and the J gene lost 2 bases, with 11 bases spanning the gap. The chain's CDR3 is CSVASGSNYGYTF. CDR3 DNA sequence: TGCAGCGTTGCGTCAGGGTCCAACTATGGCTACACCTTC.

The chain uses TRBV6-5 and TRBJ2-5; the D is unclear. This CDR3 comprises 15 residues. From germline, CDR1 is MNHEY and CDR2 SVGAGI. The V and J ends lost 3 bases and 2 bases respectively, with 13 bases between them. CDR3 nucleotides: TGTGCCAGCAGTTATCACCGAGGTGGGCAAGAGACCCAGTACTTC. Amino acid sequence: CASSYHRGGQETQYF.

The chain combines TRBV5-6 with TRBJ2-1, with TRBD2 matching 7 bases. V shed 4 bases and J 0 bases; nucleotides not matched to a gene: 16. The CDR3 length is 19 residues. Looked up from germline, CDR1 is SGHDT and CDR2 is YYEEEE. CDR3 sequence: CASSPTQKLRGDSYNEQFF. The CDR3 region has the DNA TGTGCCAGCAGCCCCACCCAGAAGCTCCGGGGGGACTCCTACAATGAGCAGTTCTTC.

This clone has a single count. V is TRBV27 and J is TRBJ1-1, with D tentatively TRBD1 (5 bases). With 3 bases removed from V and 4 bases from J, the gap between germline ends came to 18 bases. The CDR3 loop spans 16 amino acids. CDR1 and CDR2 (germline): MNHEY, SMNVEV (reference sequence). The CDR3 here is CASSFQGAGRSTEAFF. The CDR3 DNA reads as TGTGCCAGCAGTTTCCAAGGGGCAGGGAGGAGCACTGAAGCTTTCTTT.

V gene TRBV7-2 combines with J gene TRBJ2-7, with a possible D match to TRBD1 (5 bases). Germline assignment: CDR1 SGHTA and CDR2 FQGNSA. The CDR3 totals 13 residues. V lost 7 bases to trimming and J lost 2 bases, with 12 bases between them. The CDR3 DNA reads TGTGCCAGCACCGGAACAGGTCCCTACGAGCAGTACTTC. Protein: CASTGTGPYEQYF.

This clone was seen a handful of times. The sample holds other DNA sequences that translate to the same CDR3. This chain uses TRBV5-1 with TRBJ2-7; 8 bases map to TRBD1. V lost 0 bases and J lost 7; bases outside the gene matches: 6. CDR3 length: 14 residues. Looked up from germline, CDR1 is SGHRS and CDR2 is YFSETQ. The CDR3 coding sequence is TGCGCCAGCAGCTTGGGGCAGGGGGCACGGGAGCAGTACTTC. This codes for CASSLGQGAREQYF.

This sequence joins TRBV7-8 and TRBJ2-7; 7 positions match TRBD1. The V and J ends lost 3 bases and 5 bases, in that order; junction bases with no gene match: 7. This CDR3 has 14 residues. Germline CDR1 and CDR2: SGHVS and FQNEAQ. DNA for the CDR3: TGTGCCAGCAGCTTCCGAAGGGGGCTCCACGAGCAGTACTTC. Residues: CASSFRRGLHEQYF.

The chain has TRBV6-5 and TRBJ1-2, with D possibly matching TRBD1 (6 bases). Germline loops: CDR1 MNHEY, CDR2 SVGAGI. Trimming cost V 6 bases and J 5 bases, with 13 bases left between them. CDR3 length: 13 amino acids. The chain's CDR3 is CASSPGQNYGYTF. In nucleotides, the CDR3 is TGTGCCAGCAGCCCCGGACAGAATTATGGCTACACCTTC.

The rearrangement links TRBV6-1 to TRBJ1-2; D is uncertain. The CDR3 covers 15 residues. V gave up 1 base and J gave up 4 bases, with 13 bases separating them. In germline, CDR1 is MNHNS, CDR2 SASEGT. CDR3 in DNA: TGTGCCAGCAGTGAAGGGGCAGGAGGATTCTATGGCTACACCTTC. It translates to CASSEGAGGFYGYTF.

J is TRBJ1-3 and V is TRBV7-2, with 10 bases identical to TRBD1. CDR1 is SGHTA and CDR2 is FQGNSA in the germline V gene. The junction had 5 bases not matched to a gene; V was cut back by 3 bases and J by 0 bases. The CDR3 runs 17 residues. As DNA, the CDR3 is TGTGCCAGCAGCTTCCGGGACAGGGGCGCCTCTGGAAACACCATATATTTT. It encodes CASSFRDRGASGNTIYF.

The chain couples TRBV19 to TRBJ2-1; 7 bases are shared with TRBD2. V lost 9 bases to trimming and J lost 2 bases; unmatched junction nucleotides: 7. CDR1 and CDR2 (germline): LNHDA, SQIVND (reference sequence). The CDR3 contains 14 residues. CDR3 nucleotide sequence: TGTGCCAGCTTCGGGAGGAAGCCCTACAATGAGCAGTTCTTC. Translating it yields CASFGRKPYNEQFF.

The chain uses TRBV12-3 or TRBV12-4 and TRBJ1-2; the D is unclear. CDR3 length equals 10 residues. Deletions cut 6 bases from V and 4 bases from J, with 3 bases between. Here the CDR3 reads CASSRYGYTF. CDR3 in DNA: TGTGCCAGCAGCCGCTATGGCTACACCTTC.

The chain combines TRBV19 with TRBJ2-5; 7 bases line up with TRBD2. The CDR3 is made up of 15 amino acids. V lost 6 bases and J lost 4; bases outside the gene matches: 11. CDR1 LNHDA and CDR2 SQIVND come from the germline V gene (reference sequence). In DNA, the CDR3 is TGTGCCAGTAGGATGGGAGGGAGTTCCCGAGAGACCCAGTACTTC. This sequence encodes CASRMGGSSRETQYF.

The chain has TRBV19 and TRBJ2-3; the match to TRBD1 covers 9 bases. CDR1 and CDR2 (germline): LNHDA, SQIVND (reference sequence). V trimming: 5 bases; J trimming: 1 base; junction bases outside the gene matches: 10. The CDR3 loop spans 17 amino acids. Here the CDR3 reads CASSGRDRVGGTDTQYF. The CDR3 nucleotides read TGTGCCAGTAGTGGTCGGGACAGGGTGGGGGGCACAGATACGCAGTATTTT. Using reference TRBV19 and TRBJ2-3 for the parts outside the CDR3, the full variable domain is DGGITQSPKYLFRKEGQNVTLSCEQNLNHDAMYWYRQDPGQGLRLIYYSQIVNDFQKGDIAEGYSVSREKKESFPLTVTSAQKNPTAFYLCASSGRDRVGGTDTQYFGPGTRLTVL.

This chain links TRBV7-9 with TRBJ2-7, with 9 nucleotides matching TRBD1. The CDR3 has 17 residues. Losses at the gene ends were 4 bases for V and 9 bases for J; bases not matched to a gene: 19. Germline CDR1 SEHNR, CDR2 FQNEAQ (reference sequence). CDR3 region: CASSSSPGTGIDWGQYF. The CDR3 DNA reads TGTGCCAGCAGCTCAAGCCCCGGGACAGGGATCGATTGGGGGCAGTACTTC.

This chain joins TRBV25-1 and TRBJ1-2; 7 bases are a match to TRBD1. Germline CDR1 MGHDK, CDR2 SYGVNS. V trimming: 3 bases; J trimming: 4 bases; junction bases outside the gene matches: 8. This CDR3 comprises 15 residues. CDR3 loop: CASSEWYRGLYGYTF. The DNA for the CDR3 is TGTGCCAGCAGTGAGTGGTACAGGGGCCTCTATGGCTACACCTTC.

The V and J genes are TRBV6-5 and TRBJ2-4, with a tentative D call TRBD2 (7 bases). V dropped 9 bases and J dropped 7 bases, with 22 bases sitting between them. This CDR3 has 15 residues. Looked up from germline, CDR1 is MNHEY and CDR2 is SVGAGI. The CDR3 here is CASSRGAKEGNIQYF. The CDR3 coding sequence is TGTGCCAGTAGTCGGGGGGCCAAAGAAGGGAACATTCAGTACTTC.

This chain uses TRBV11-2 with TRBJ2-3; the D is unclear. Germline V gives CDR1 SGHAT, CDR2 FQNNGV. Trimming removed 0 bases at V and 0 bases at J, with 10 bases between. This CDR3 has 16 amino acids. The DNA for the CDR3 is TGTGCCAGCAGCTTAGATGTCCCCTCTAGCACAGATACGCAGTATTTT. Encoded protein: CASSLDVPSSTDTQYF.

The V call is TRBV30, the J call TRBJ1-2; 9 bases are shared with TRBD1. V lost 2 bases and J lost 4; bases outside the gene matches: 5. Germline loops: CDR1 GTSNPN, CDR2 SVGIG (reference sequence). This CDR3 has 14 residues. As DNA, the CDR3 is TGTGCCTGGAGTTCTAGGGACAGGGTCTATGGCTACACCTTC. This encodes CAWSSRDRVYGYTF.

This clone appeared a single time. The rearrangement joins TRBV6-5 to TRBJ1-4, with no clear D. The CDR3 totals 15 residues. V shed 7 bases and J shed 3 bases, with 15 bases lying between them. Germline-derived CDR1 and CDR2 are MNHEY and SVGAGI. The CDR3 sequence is CASTLVHVSNEKLFF. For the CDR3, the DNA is TGTGCCAGCACCCTAGTACATGTTTCTAATGAAAAACTGTTTTTT.

Written as DNA, the CDR3 is TGTGCCAGCAGTTTTACAGGTTCCTACGAGCAGTACTTC. Protein sequence: CASSFTGSYEQYF. The chain joins TRBV2 to TRBJ2-7; perhaps TRBD1 as D (5 bases). The germline V gene encodes CDR1 SNHLY and CDR2 FYNNEI. The CDR3 sequence is 13 residues long. The V end lost 5 bases, the J end lost 1 base, and 9 bases lay between the germline ends.

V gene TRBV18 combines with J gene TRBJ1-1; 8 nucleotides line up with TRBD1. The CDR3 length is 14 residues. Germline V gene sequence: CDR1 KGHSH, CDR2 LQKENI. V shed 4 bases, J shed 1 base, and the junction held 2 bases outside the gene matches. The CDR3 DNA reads TGTGCCAGCTCACTACAGGGGGAGAACACTGAAGCTTTCTTT. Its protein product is CASSLQGENTEAFF. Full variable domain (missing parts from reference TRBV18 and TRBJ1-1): NAGVMQNPRHLVRRRGQEARLRCSPMKGHSHVYWYRQLPEEGLKFMVYLQKENIIDESGMPKERFSAEFPKEGPSILRIQQVVRGDSAAYFCASSLQGENTEAFFGQGTRLTVV.